In its sample, the clone carrying this T cell receptor beta chain was seen many times. Antigen unknown. The CDR3 consists of 12 residues. V was cut by 6 bases and J by 7 bases, with 12 bases left in between. This sample is part of a study of lung T cells in sarcoidosis with Löfgren's syndrome. TCRdb used MiXCR to reprocess the reads, holding one entry per CDR3 protein. The table includes roughly 20,000 distinct CDR3 sequences, roughly 22% detected once. Study findings and constraints: Multiple Löfgren's syndrome patients reportedly shared TRAV12-1 and TRBV2 CDR3 motifs.

The clonotype comes from a human donor with sarcoidosis (Löfgren's syndrome or another form), or a control subject (not recorded which). The sample was CD4+ T cells from PBMCs. The chain is built from TRBV12-3 or TRBV12-4 and TRBJ1-1; D unresolved. The CDR3, as DNA: TGTGCCAGCAGCAAACTCGGGCTTGAAGCTTTCTTT. Protein product: CASSKLGLEAFF.